This T cell receptor (beta chain) appears in the sequencing data of a study of Graves' ophthalmopathy and Graves' hyperthyroidism. A diagnosis was made from clinical symptoms together with serum thyroxine, TRAb, thyroid ultrasound and orbital computed tomography. The CDR3 totals 15 residues. Germline V lookup: CDR1 DFQATT, CDR2 SNEGSKA (reference sequence). V was trimmed by 0 bases and J by 6 bases, leaving 14 bases between them. Study-wide results and caveats: Ophthalmopathy progression cases were predicted by the model with approximately 66% sensitivity and around 72% specificity. The majority of expanded thyroid clonotypes above 0.001 frequency also occurred in blood.

A remark on this clonotype: Its antigen is undetermined.

Researchers took RNA transcripts and amplified TCR beta CDR3 regions from them. RT-PCR with HTBI primers came first, then second-round multiplex PCR. TCRdb ran MiXCR on the multiplex PCR reads and lists one entry per CDR3 protein. This table has around 1.1 million distinct CDR3 sequences, about two fifths appearing once. The origin of this receptor is an adult man with Graves' hyperthyroidism. Sequencing input: peripheral blood or thyroid tissue (not recorded which). V gene TRBV20-1 combines with J gene TRBJ1-4; TRBD1 is a possible D gene (5 bases). The CDR3 protein is CSARDGGAGDEKLFF. The CDR3 nucleotides read TGCAGTGCTAGAGATGGAGGGGCCGGAGATGAAAAACTGTTTTTT.